This TCR beta chain appears in the sequencing data of a study of shared clonotypes between healthy human individuals. Study conclusions and caveats: It was anticipated that sequencing depth would influence how many clonotypes donors shared.

The material for each subset, its genomic DNA, was split evenly across several immunoSEQ plates. Using approximately 190 ng DNA, roughly 33,000 T cell genomes, the sorted-subset replicate PCRs were run. Some clones are missing from TCRdb's copy, which holds only in-frame ones; the method was immunoSEQ multiplex PCR. The data contain some 630,000 clones, 55% to 75% of them singletons. On this clone: What it binds is unknown.

The CDR3 sequence is 15 residues long. V shed 2 bases and J 2 bases; nucleotides not matched to a gene: 5. Per the germline V gene, CDR1 is MGHRA and CDR2 is YSYEKL. The study separated CD4+ cells into CD45RA+ naive and CD45RA-negative memory subsets. This receptor was identified in a woman aged 25-40 years in good health. The source material was memory CD4+ T cells sorted from blood. Described subset: CD45RA-negative fraction. The chain is built from TRBV4-1 and TRBJ1-2; 7 bases are a match to TRBD1. CDR3 nucleotides: TGCGCCAGCAGCCAAACTACAGGGGTGAACTATGGCTACACCTTC. Translated: CASSQTTGVNYGYTF.